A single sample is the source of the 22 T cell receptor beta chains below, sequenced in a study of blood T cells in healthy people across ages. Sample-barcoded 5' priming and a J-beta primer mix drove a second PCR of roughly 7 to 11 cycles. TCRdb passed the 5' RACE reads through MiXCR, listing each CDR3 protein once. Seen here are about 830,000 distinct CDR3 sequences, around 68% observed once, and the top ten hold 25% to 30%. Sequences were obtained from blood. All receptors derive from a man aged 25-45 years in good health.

The CDR3 protein is CASSQGSRGVEQFF. The CDR3 DNA reads TGCGCCAGCAGCCAAGGCAGTCGGGGCGTTGAGCAGTTCTTC. The chain couples TRBV4-3 to TRBJ2-1; D is perhaps TRBD1 or TRBD2 (5 bases each). The germline V gene encodes CDR1 LGHNA and CDR2 YSLEER. Trimming cost V 1 base and J 9 bases, with 13 bases left between them. The CDR3 spans 14 residues.

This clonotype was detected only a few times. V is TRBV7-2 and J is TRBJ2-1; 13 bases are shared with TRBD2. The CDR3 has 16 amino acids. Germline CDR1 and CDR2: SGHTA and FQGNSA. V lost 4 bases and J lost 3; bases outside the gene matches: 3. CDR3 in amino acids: CASSSRLAGGYNEQFF. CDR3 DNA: TGTGCCAGCAGCTCCCGACTAGCGGGGGGCTACAATGAGCAGTTCTTC.

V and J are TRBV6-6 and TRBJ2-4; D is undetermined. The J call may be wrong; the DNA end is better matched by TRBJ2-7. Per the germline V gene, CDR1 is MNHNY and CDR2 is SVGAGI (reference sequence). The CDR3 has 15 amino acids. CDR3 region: CASSYSSVQTYEQYF. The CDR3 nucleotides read TGTGCCAGCAGTTACTCGAGTGTACAGACCTACGAGCAGTACTTC.

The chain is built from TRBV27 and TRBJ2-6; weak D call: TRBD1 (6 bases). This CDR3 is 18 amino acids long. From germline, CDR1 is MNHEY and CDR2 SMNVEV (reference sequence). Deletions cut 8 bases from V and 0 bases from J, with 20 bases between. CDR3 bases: TGTGCCAGCCGGGGAATTGGGACACCGTACTCTGGGGCCAACGTCCTGACTTTC. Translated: CASRGIGTPYSGANVLTF.

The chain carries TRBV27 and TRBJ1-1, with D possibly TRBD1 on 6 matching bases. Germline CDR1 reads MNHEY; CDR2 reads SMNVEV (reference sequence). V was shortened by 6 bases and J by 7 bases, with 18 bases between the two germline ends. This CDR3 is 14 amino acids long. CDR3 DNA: TGTGCCAGCAGCCCCCCGGGGGCTGGGAATGAAGCTTTCTTT. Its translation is CASSPPGAGNEAFF.

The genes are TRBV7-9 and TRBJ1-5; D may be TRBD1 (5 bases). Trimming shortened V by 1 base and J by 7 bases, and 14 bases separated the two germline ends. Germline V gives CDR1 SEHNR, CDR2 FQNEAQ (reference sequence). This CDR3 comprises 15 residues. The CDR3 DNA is TGTGCCAGCAGCTTAGAGGCCGGGACCAACCAGCCCCAGCATTTT. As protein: CASSLEAGTNQPQHF.

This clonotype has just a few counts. In nucleotides, the CDR3 is TGTGCCAGCAGTCAAACGGGCTTATATGGCTACACCTTC. Encoded protein: CASSQTGLYGYTF. This chain links TRBV3-1 with TRBJ1-2; D gene uncertain. The germline V and J ends were trimmed by 6 bases and 5 bases, with 13 bases remaining between them. The CDR3 has 13 amino acids. CDR1 and CDR2 from the germline V gene are LGHDT and YNNKEL (reference sequence).

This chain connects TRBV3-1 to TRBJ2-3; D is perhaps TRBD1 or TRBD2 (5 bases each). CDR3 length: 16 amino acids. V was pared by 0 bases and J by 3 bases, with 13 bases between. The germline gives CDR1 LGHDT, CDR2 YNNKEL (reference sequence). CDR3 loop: CASSQDRGPATDTQYF. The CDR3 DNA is TGTGCCAGCAGCCAAGATCGGGGACCAGCGACAGATACGCAGTATTTT.

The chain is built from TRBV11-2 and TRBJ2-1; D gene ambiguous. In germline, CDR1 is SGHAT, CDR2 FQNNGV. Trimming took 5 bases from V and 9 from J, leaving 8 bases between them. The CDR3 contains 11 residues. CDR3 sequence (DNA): TGTGCCAGCAGCCCAAGTGTTGAGCAGTTCTTC. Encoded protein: CASSPSVEQFF.

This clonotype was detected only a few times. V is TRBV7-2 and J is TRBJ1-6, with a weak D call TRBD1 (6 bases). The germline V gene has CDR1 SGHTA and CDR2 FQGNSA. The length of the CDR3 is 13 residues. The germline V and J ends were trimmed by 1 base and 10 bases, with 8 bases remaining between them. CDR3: CASSLEGGSPLHF. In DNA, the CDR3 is TGTGCCAGCAGCTTAGAAGGGGGATCACCCCTCCACTTT.

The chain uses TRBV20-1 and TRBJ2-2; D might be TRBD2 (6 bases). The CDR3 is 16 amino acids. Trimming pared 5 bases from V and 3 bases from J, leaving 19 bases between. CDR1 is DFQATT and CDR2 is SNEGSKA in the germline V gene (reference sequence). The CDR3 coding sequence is TGCAGTGCTGAACCACCCGGGACTGACTACACCGGGGAGCTGTTTTTT. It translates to CSAEPPGTDYTGELFF.

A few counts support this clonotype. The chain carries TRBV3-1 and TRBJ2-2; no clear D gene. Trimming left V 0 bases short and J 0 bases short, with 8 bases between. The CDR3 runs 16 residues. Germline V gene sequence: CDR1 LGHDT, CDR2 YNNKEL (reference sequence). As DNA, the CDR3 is TGTGCCAGCAGCCAAGAATGGGATCCGAACACCGGGGAGCTGTTTTTT. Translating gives CASSQEWDPNTGELFF.

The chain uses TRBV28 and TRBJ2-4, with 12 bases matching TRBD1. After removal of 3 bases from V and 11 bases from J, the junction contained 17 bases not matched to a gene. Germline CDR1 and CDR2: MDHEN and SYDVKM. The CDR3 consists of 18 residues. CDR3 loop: CASSFAEPRDRGLRVQYF. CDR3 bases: TGTGCCAGCAGTTTCGCAGAACCTCGGGACAGGGGGCTTCGTGTTCAGTACTTC.

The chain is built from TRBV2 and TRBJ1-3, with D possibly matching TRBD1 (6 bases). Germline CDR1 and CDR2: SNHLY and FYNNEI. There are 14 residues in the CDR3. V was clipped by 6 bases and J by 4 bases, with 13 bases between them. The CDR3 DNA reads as TGTGCCAGCAGCTCCGGGACAACGGGAAACACCATATATTTT. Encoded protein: CASSSGTTGNTIYF.

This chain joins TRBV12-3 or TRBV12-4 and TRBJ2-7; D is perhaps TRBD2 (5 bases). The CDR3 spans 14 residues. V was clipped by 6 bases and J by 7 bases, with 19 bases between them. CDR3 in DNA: TGTGCCAGCAGCACCTCTCGGGGATATGGTGAGCAGTACTTC. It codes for CASSTSRGYGEQYF.

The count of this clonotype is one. DNA of the CDR3: TGTGCCAGCAGCTTCATCAATAACAGGGAAGAGACCCAGTACTTC. Encoded protein: CASSFINNREETQYF. This sequence joins TRBV7-2 and TRBJ2-5; possibly TRBD1 for D (6 bases). CDR3 size: 15 residues. Germline CDR1 and CDR2: SGHTA and FQGNSA. Trimming left V 3 bases short and J 3 bases short, with 14 bases between.

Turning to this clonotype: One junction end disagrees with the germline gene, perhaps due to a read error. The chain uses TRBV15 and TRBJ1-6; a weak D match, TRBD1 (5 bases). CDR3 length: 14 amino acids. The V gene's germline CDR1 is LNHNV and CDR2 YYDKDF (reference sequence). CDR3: CATSRDTGYSPLHF. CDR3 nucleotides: TGTGCAACCAGCAGAGATACAGGTTATTCACCCCTCCACTTT.

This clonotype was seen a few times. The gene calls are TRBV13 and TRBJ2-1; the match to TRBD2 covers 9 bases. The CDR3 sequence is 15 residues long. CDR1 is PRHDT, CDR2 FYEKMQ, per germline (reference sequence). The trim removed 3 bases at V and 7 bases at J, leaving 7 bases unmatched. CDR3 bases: TGTGCCAGCAGCTTGGAGGCGGGGGGGCGGAATGAGCAGTTCTTC. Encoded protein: CASSLEAGGRNEQFF.

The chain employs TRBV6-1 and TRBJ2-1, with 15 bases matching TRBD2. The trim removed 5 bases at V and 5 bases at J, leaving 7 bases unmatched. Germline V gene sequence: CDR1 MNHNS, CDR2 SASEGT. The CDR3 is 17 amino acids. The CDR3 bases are TGTGCCAGCAGTCAGGGACTAGCGGGGGGCCCTAACAATGAGCAGTTCTTC. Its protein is CASSQGLAGGPNNEQFF.

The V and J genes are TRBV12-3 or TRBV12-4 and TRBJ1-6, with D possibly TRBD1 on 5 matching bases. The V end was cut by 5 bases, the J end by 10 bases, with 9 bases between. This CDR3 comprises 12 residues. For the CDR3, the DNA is TGTGCCAGCAGTCCCCAGGGATCACCCCTCCACTTT. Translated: CASSPQGSPLHF.

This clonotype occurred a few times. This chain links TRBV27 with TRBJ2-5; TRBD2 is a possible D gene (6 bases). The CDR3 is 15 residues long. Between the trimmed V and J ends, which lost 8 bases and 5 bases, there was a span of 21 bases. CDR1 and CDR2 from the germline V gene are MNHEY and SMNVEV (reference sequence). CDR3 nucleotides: TGTGCCAGCGTCGGGCGGTCTTCTCGGGGGGAGACCCAGTACTTC. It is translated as CASVGRSSRGETQYF.

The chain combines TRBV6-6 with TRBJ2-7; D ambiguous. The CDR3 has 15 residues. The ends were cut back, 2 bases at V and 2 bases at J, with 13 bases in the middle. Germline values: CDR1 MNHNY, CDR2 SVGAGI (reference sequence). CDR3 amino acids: CASSYTSDTTYEQYF. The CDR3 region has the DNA TGTGCCAGCAGTTACACCTCAGACACTACCTACGAGCAGTACTTC.